Below, 5 T cell receptor beta chains from the same sample are listed, as sequenced in a study of vaccination and CD4 T cells after COVID-19. The Oncomine TCR Beta short-read assay was what sequenced the DNA obtained from cultured CD4+ T cells. TCRdb fed the PCR reads into MiXCR, producing one record per CDR3 protein. The table includes some 20,000 distinct CDR3 sequences, about 43% detected once. Antigen specificity for these receptors is unknown. As for treatment: roughly 11-day PBMC culture with coronavirus spike peptide pools or control peptides (ViraFEST assay). The sequencing used CD4+ T cells from blood, cultured in vitro, collected after SARS-CoV-2 vaccination. The receptors here all came from a human donor who had recovered from COVID-19.

Only a few counts were recorded for this clonotype. The gene calls are TRBV25-1 and TRBJ1-1; TRBD1 might be the D (5 bases). From germline, CDR1 is MGHDK and CDR2 SYGVNS. This CDR3 has 14 amino acids. Trimming stripped 4 bases from V and 5 bases from J, with 14 bases between. CDR3 sequence (DNA): TGTGCCAGCAGTGGAGCGGGGTACAGGACTGAAGCTTTCTTT. Translated, it gives CASSGAGYRTEAFF.

This chain joins TRBV18 and TRBJ1-2, with 7 bases fitting TRBD1. V shed 5 bases and J 14 bases; nucleotides not matched to a gene: 17. From germline, CDR1 is KGHSH and CDR2 LQKENI. The CDR3 extends over 14 amino acids. CDR3 nucleotide sequence: TGTGCCAGCTCAGTTGCCCCGGGACAGCCTGGGGTGACCTTC. Translated: CASSVAPGQPGVTF. Based on the CDR3 plus reference TRBV18 and TRBJ1-2, the full variable domain is NAGVMQNPRHLVRRRGQEARLRCSPMKGHSHVYWYRQLPEEGLKFMVYLQKENIIDESGMPKERFSAEFPKEGPSILRIQQVVRGDSAAYFCASSVAPGQPGVTFGSGTRLTVV.

The chain employs TRBV30 and TRBJ1-1; TRBD1 is a possible D gene (5 bases). CDR1 and CDR2 from the germline V gene are GTSNPN and SVGIG (reference sequence). V was trimmed by 2 bases and J by 11 bases, leaving 15 bases between them. There are 12 residues in the CDR3. The CDR3 sequence is CAWSTPLGTAFF. The DNA of the CDR3 is TGTGCCTGGAGTACCCCCCTCGGGACGGCTTTCTTT.

The rearrangement joins TRBV7-9 to TRBJ1-3, with 8 bases aligning to TRBD1. Per germline, CDR1 SEHNR and CDR2 FQNEAQ (reference sequence). CDR3 size: 14 residues. The V and J ends lost 6 bases and 4 bases, in that order; junction bases with no gene match: 5. CDR3 DNA sequence: TGTGCCAGCAGATCCCGGACAGGGGGAAACACCATATATTTT. Amino acids: CASRSRTGGNTIYF.

The rearrangement uses TRBV4-2 and TRBJ1-1; D is ambiguous. The ends were cut back, 0 bases at V and 3 bases at J, with 11 bases in the middle. The CDR3 covers 15 residues. CDR1 is LGHNA, CDR2 YNFKEQ, per germline. The CDR3 region has the DNA TGTGCCAGCAGCCAAGAGTTTGCGCGGGACACTGAAGCTTTCTTT. It encodes CASSQEFARDTEAFF.